This T cell receptor (beta chain) is drawn from a study of identical twins. Study findings and constraints: Invariant T cells like MAIT and iNKT could partly confound the zero-insertion analyses. Abundant cord blood beta clonotypes carried fewer insertions; memory repertoires showed none.

A universal primer site arose from template switching, and cDNA bore unique molecular identifiers. Each CDR3 protein gets one entry after TCRdb re-called the 5' RACE reads with MiXCR. The profile shows approximately 600,000 distinct CDR3 sequences, over 8.5% of them singletons. Germline CDR1 and CDR2: LGHDT and YNNKEL (reference sequence). The CDR3 contains 13 residues. Trimming shortened V by 4 bases and J by 7 bases, and 8 bases separated the two germline ends. This clonotype was seen at least ten times. The antigen remains unidentified. Another study also made use of these data, one on yellow fever vaccine responses in identical twins.

The chain joins TRBV3-1 to TRBJ1-6; no clear D. The sequenced sample was PBMCs. The receptor was isolated from a woman between 18 and 29 years old in good health. CDR3 in DNA: TGTGCCAGCAGCCCGTCGGGGAATTCACCCCTCCACTTT. Its protein is CASSPSGNSPLHF.